Below are 29 T cell receptor beta chains sequenced from a single sample in a study of T cell repertoires in cytomegalovirus infection. Each CDR3 protein is one row after TCRdb ran MiXCR on the reads. The repertoire holds about a million distinct CDR3 sequences, with approximately 31% as singletons. The antigens for these receptors are not known. The sequences come from cultured CD8+ T cells from PBMCs, collected from culture after CMV antigen stimulation. These receptors were obtained from a human donor in good health (CMV status not recorded). Some clones in this sample may be carry-over from other donors' samples.

This clonotype was recorded once. The chain couples TRBV10-2 to TRBJ2-3; the D is unclear. Looked up from germline, CDR1 is WSHSY and CDR2 is SAAADI. The CDR3 covers 16 residues. Deletions cut 0 bases from V and 0 bases from J, with 10 bases between. The CDR3 sequence is CASSESAGPSTDTQYF. The CDR3 bases are TGCGCCAGCAGTGAGTCTGCAGGACCTAGCACAGATACGCAGTATTTT.

The chain employs TRBV27 and TRBJ2-2; no firm D call. This CDR3 contains 14 residues. Germline V gene sequence: CDR1 MNHEY, CDR2 SMNVEV (reference sequence). V gave up 8 bases and J gave up 0 bases, with 10 bases separating them. DNA for the CDR3: TGTGCCAGCGGAAGAAAGCCGAACACCGGGGAGCTGTTTTTT. The encoded protein is CASGRKPNTGELFF.

The gene calls are TRBV14 and TRBJ1-1; D gene unclear. This CDR3 has 13 amino acids. V was cut by 6 bases and J by 3 bases, with 11 bases left in between. Germline values: CDR1 SGHDN, CDR2 FVKESK. DNA for the CDR3: TGTGCCAGCAGGCCTGCTGGACACACTGAAGCTTTCTTT. Amino acid sequence: CASRPAGHTEAFF.

The chain recombines TRBV6-2 or TRBV6-3 with TRBJ1-6; D gene unclear. Germline values: CDR1 MNHEY, CDR2 SVGEGT. The CDR3 is 15 amino acids. Between the trimmed V and J ends, which lost 1 base and 10 bases, there was a span of 14 bases. CDR3 residues: CASSYFKRAESPLHF. CDR3 coding DNA: TGTGCCAGCAGTTACTTCAAGCGGGCGGAATCACCCCTCCACTTT.

To note about this clonotype: A much larger clone lies one base from this, so it may be a read error. The chain employs TRBV7-6 and TRBJ2-1, with 7 bases fitting TRBD2. The CDR3 is made up of 17 amino acids. Germline CDR1 is SGHVS and CDR2 is FNYEAQ. The CDR3 DNA reads TGTGTCAGCAGCTTAGCGCGTCGCGGGGGAAGGTACAATGAGCAGTTCTTC. Translated, it gives CVSSLARRGGRYNEQFF. Full variable domain (outside the CDR3, taken from reference TRBV7-6 and TRBJ2-1): GAGVSQSPRYKVTKRGQDVALRCDPISGHVSLYWYRQALGQGPEFLTYFNYEAQQDKSGLPNDRFSAERPEGSISTLTIQRTEQRDSAMYRCVSSLARRGGRYNEQFFGPGTRLTVL.

This clonotype was seen more than once but under ten times. CDR3 DNA: TGTGCCAGCAGTGCACCCGACGGAGGGTACAACTATGGCTACACCTTC. Translating it yields CASSAPDGGYNYGYTF. The rearrangement joins TRBV6-1 to TRBJ1-2, with D unresolved. The V end was cut by 4 bases, the J end by 2 bases, with 17 bases between. Per germline, CDR1 MNHNS and CDR2 SASEGT. The length of the CDR3 is 16 residues.

This clonotype was found a few times. This rearrangement joins TRBV6-6 to TRBJ2-3, with no clear D. Germline V gene sequence: CDR1 MNHNY, CDR2 SVGAGI (reference sequence). The V and J ends lost 2 bases and 6 bases respectively, with 6 bases between them. The CDR3 loop spans 12 amino acids. CDR3 sequence: CASSYIRDTQYF. CDR3 DNA: TGTGCCAGCAGTTACATCAGGGATACGCAGTATTTT.

As DNA, the CDR3 is TGTGCCAGCAGTCCAGCCCTCATTCATTGGGGCATGAGCAATCAGCCCCAGCATTTT. Its translation is CASSPALIHWGMSNQPQHF. The chain couples TRBV27 to TRBJ1-5; a possible D gene is TRBD1 (5 bases). Germline V gives CDR1 MNHEY, CDR2 SMNVEV (reference sequence). Trimming took 5 bases from V and 1 from J, leaving 24 bases between them. CDR3 length: 19 residues.

This clonotype was recorded a few times. The V call is TRBV19, the J call TRBJ1-5; D unclear. Trimming took 3 bases from V and 3 from J, leaving 9 bases between them. CDR3 length: 14 amino acids. CDR1 and CDR2 (germline): LNHDA, SQIVND (reference sequence). The CDR3 reads CASSIKSHNQPQHF. The CDR3 DNA reads TGTGCCAGTAGTATTAAGTCCCACAATCAGCCCCAGCATTTT.

Remarks on this clonotype: A read error may explain this, as a much larger clone is one base away. J is TRBJ2-5 and V is TRBV7-9; maybe TRBD2 (6 bases). The CDR3 has 15 residues. Germline V CDR1 and CDR2: SEHNR, FQNEAQ (reference sequence). The CDR3 DNA follows: TGTGCCAACAGCTTTCCCGGGGGACTCCAAGAGACCCAGTACTTC. This encodes CANSFPGGLQETQYF.

The V gene is TRBV18, the J gene TRBJ2-7; 9 bases align to TRBD2. CDR1 is KGHSH, CDR2 LQKENI, per germline. V lost 5 bases to trimming and J lost 3 bases; unmatched junction nucleotides: 5. The CDR3 consists of 14 residues. The DNA for the CDR3 is TGTGCCAGCTCAGGAAGCGGGGGGCTCTACGAGCAGTACGTC. As protein: CASSGSGGLYEQYV.

This clonotype was detected ten times or more. This chain links TRBV7-6 with TRBJ2-5; D gene ambiguous. The CDR3 covers 12 residues. CDR1 is SGHVS, CDR2 FNYEAQ, per germline. V was clipped by 5 bases and J by 4 bases, with 8 bases between them. CDR3 sequence: CASSDVAETQYF. For the CDR3, the DNA is TGTGCCAGCAGCGACGTCGCAGAGACCCAGTACTTC.

This clonotype has just a few counts. The J gene is TRBJ2-2, the V gene TRBV4-1; no clear D. The CDR3 is 15 residues long. The ends were cut back, 1 base at V and 5 bases at J, with 11 bases in the middle. CDR1 and CDR2 from the germline V gene are MGHRA and YSYEKL. Here the CDR3 reads CASSQVVLQTGELFF. CDR3 nucleotides: TGCGCCAGCAGCCAAGTGGTGCTCCAAACCGGGGAGCTGTTTTTT.

This clonotype occurred many times. The rearrangement links TRBV7-2 to TRBJ1-5; maybe TRBD1 (5 bases). Per the germline V gene, CDR1 is SGHTA and CDR2 is FQGNSA. V gave up 6 bases and J gave up 2 bases, with 17 bases separating them. The CDR3 spans 16 residues. This CDR3 is CASSYTRQMGNQPQHF. The DNA of the CDR3 is TGTGCCAGCAGTTACACGCGACAGATGGGCAATCAGCCCCAGCATTTT.

The sample holds many counts of this clonotype. The chain employs TRBV7-6 and TRBJ1-2, with a possible D match to TRBD1 (5 bases). Germline lookup yields CDR1 SGHVS and CDR2 FNYEAQ. Trimming shortened V by 2 bases and J by 6 bases, and 19 bases separated the two germline ends. This CDR3 has 16 residues. CDR3 residues: CASSLLVAGIENGYTF. The CDR3 DNA sequence: TGTGCCAGCAGCTTATTGGTCGCAGGGATAGAAAATGGCTACACCTTC. Full variable domain (rest looked up from reference TRBV7-6 and TRBJ1-2): GAGVSQSPRYKVTKRGQDVALRCDPISGHVSLYWYRQALGQGPEFLTYFNYEAQQDKSGLPNDRFSAERPEGSISTLTIQRTEQRDSAMYRCASSLLVAGIENGYTFGSGTRLTVV.

This clonotype showed up many times. The rearrangement joins TRBV6-5 to TRBJ1-1; 7 bases are shared with TRBD1. V lost 0 bases and J lost 0; bases outside the gene matches: 7. Germline V gives CDR1 MNHEY, CDR2 SVGAGI. The length of the CDR3 is 17 residues. The CDR3 loop is CASSYSPGGPLNTEAFF. The CDR3 nucleotides read TGTGCCAGCAGTTACTCGCCAGGGGGGCCCCTGAACACTGAAGCTTTCTTT.

This sequence joins TRBV15 and TRBJ1-2; D gene uncertain. Per the germline V gene, CDR1 is LNHNV and CDR2 is YYDKDF (reference sequence). This CDR3 has 14 residues. V was clipped by 0 bases and J by 9 bases, with 14 bases between them. DNA of the CDR3: TGTGCCACCAGCAGAGATCGAGGAAGGGAAAGCTACACCTTC. Translating gives CATSRDRGRESYTF.

The chain links TRBV19 to TRBJ2-7; either TRBD1 or TRBD2 may supply D (5 bases each). This CDR3 comprises 14 residues. Germline V gives CDR1 LNHDA, CDR2 SQIVND (reference sequence). V was clipped by 3 bases and J by 7 bases, with 16 bases between them. The chain's CDR3 is CASSMQGRLGEQYF. CDR3 sequence (DNA): TGTGCCAGTAGTATGCAGGGACGTTTGGGGGAGCAGTACTTC.

There are many counts of this clonotype. The rearrangement joins TRBV7-9 to TRBJ2-1; no definite D call. The germline gives CDR1 SEHNR, CDR2 FQNEAQ (reference sequence). V lost 4 bases to trimming and J lost 2 bases, with 3 bases between them. This CDR3 region has 12 residues. The CDR3 loop reads CASSSAYNEQFF. DNA of the CDR3: TGTGCCAGCAGCTCGGCCTACAATGAGCAGTTCTTC.

This chain joins TRBV28 and TRBJ2-5; D is uncertain. This CDR3 comprises 16 residues. Per the germline V gene, CDR1 is MDHEN and CDR2 is SYDVKM. Deletions cut 6 bases from V and 1 base from J, with 18 bases between. The CDR3 DNA is TGTGCCAGCAGCTCTTCCCCCAGCGTACTCCAAGAGACCCAGTACTTC. Encoded protein: CASSSSPSVLQETQYF.

The V call is TRBV28, the J call TRBJ2-3; tentatively, D is TRBD1 (5 bases). CDR1 is MDHEN, CDR2 SYDVKM, per germline. V gave up 9 bases and J gave up 2 bases, with 12 bases separating them. The CDR3 has 13 residues. The CDR3 coding sequence is TGTGCCAGTACAGGAGCCCTCACAGATACGCAGTATTTT. This gives the protein CASTGALTDTQYF. Combining the CDR3 with reference TRBV28 and TRBJ2-3 gives the whole variable domain DVKVTQSSRYLVKRTGEKVFLECVQDMDHENMFWYRQDPGLGLRLIYFSYDVKMKEKGDIPEGYSVSREKKERFSLILESASTNQTSMYLCASTGALTDTQYFGPGTRLTVL.

This clonotype came up a few times. The V gene is TRBV7-6, the J gene TRBJ1-6; TRBD1 matches 10 bases. CDR1 is SGHVS, CDR2 FNYEAQ, per germline. The CDR3 has 15 amino acids. With V trimmed by 5 bases and J by 7 bases, 5 bases remained unmatched. The CDR3 protein is CASSPRDRGNSPLHF. CDR3 nucleotides: TGTGCCAGCAGCCCCCGGGACAGGGGAAATTCACCCCTCCACTTT. Filled out from reference TRBV7-6 and TRBJ1-6, the complete variable domain reads GAGVSQSPRYKVTKRGQDVALRCDPISGHVSLYWYRQALGQGPEFLTYFNYEAQQDKSGLPNDRFSAERPEGSISTLTIQRTEQRDSAMYRCASSPRDRGNSPLHFGNGTRLTVT.

This clonotype has just one count. The rearrangement uses TRBV5-5 and TRBJ1-4, with TRBD1 identical over 7 bases. The CDR3 is made up of 15 amino acids. Germline trimming cut 3 bases from V and 7 bases from J; bases unmatched to any gene: 9. Germline values: CDR1 SGHKS, CDR2 YYEKEE (reference sequence). CDR3 protein: CASSYWDSSTEKLFF. CDR3 in DNA: TGTGCCAGCAGCTATTGGGACAGCTCGACTGAAAAACTGTTTTTT. Complete variable domain (other parts from reference TRBV5-5 and TRBJ1-4): DAGVTQSPTHLIKTRGQQVTLRCSPISGHKSVSWYQQVLGQGPQFIFQYYEKEERGRGNFPDRFSARQFPNYSSELNVNALLLGDSALYLCASSYWDSSTEKLFFGSGTQLSVL.

In this sample, this clonotype turned up a few times. The chain joins TRBV6-2 or TRBV6-3 to TRBJ2-7; D is perhaps TRBD1 (6 bases). Trimming removed 2 bases from V and 9 bases from J, with 11 bases in between. From germline, CDR1 is MNHEY and CDR2 SVGEGT. CDR3 length: 12 amino acids. The CDR3 sequence: CASSYPGDGQYV. The CDR3 bases are TGTGCCAGCAGTTACCCAGGGGACGGGCAGTACGTC.

This clonotype was counted between two and nine times. The chain is built from TRBV28 and TRBJ1-1; D is undetermined. The CDR3 sequence is 14 residues long. V was pared by 3 bases and J by 2 bases, with 10 bases between. The germline V gene has CDR1 MDHEN and CDR2 SYDVKM. This CDR3 is CASSFQEINTEAFF. CDR3 nucleotide sequence: TGTGCCAGCAGTTTCCAGGAAATAAACACTGAAGCTTTCTTT. Combining the CDR3 with reference TRBV28 and TRBJ1-1 gives the whole variable domain DVKVTQSSRYLVKRTGEKVFLECVQDMDHENMFWYRQDPGLGLRLIYFSYDVKMKEKGDIPEGYSVSREKKERFSLILESASTNQTSMYLCASSFQEINTEAFFGQGTRLTVV.

The chain recombines TRBV6-8 with TRBJ2-1; the D gene is possibly TRBD2 (5 bases). This CDR3 is 13 amino acids long. The germline V gene has CDR1 MNHGY and CDR2 SAAAGT. Between the trimmed V and J ends, which lost 9 bases and 6 bases, there was a span of 15 bases. CDR3 DNA: TGTGCCAGGCCATATCACCGGGGCAATGAGCAGTTCTTC. Protein sequence: CARPYHRGNEQFF.

The genes are TRBV15 and TRBJ1-1; maybe TRBD1 (5 bases). The CDR3 totals 15 residues. Per the germline V gene, CDR1 is LNHNV and CDR2 is YYDKDF (reference sequence). The ends were cut back, 0 bases at V and 5 bases at J, with 13 bases in the middle. CDR3 coding DNA: TGTGCCACCAGCAGAGATCGAGGGGAGAGGACTGAAGCTTTCTTT. It translates to CATSRDRGERTEAFF.

This sequence joins TRBV11-2 and TRBJ1-6; a possible D gene is TRBD1 (5 bases). Germline V gives CDR1 SGHAT, CDR2 FQNNGV. The CDR3 totals 17 residues. The germline V and J ends were trimmed by 3 bases and 6 bases, with 18 bases remaining between them. The DNA of the CDR3 is TGTGCCAGCAGCTTTCTCAGGGACGTTACCCCTAATTCACCCCTCCACTTT. Protein sequence: CASSFLRDVTPNSPLHF.

The chain has TRBV19 and TRBJ2-5, with 12 positions matching TRBD1. This CDR3 has 15 amino acids. Trimming at V came to 5 bases and at J to 5 bases, leaving 6 bases not matched to a gene. The germline gives CDR1 LNHDA, CDR2 SQIVND (reference sequence). CDR3 sequence: CASSLGQGAFETQYF. CDR3 DNA: TGTGCCAGTAGTTTGGGACAGGGGGCTTTCGAGACCCAGTACTTC. Full variable domain (rest looked up from reference TRBV19 and TRBJ2-5): DGGITQSPKYLFRKEGQNVTLSCEQNLNHDAMYWYRQDPGQGLRLIYYSQIVNDFQKGDIAEGYSVSREKKESFPLTVTSAQKNPTAFYLCASSLGQGAFETQYFGPGTRLLVL.